These T cell receptor beta chains were read from a single sample in a study of OX40 agonist ivuxolimab in advanced cancers. The data were produced by immunoSEQ multiplex PCR, yet TCRdb's version contains in-frame clones alone and is incomplete. The table shows about 76,000 clones, with about 89% occurring only once. Sequences were derived from CD4+ or CD8+ T cells sorted from blood, sampled in a trial of the OX40 agonist ivuxolimab. The receptors stem from an adult with an advanced solid tumor such as melanoma, head and neck, liver or kidney cancer. Each CDR3 is given with its conserved first and last residue. A D gene is named only where the DNA matches it firmly. Some rows have no size entry. The others give once, few or many, or a class for an expanded clone.

TRBJ2-1	.	TRBV7-8	few	CASSLGLFSYNEQFF	TGTGCCAGCAGCCTAGGACTTTTCTCCTACAATGAGCAGTTCTTC
TRBJ2-5	.	TRBV7-9	.	CASSSPREQETQYF	TGTGCCAGCAGCTCCCCTAGAGAACAAGAGACCCAGTACTTC
TRBJ1-1	TRBD1	TRBV11-2	.	CASSLTGTTEAFF	TGTGCCAGCAGCCTGACAGGGACCACTGAAGCTTTCTTT
TRBJ2-5	.	TRBV11-2	.	CASRGSAVRGYKETQYF	TGTGCCAGCAGGGGAAGCGCGGTTCGGGGGTACAAAGAGACCCAGTACTTC
TRBJ1-1	TRBD1	TRBV5-1	.	CASSITGTGGGYTEAFF	TGCGCCAGCAGCATAACCGGGACAGGGGGTGGGTACACTGAAGCTTTCTTT
TRBJ1-1	.	TRBV6-6	.	CASGGDRNTEAFF	TGTGCCAGCGGAGGAGACAGAAACACTGAAGCTTTCTTT
TRBJ1-1	.	TRBV5-1	.	CASSLDQVREAFF	TGCGCCAGCAGCTTGGATCAGGTTCGTGAAGCTTTCTTT
TRBJ1-1	.	TRBV11-3	.	CASSRPEGGITEAFF	TGTGCCAGCAGCCGGCCGGAGGGGGGAATTACTGAAGCTTTCTTT
TRBJ1-2	.	TRBV28	.	CASSLPTYGYTF	TGTGCCAGCAGTTTGCCGACCTATGGCTACACCTTC
TRBJ1-2	.	TRBV6-1	few	CASSEGAGYGYTF	TGTGCCAGCAGTGAAGGGGCAGGGTACGGCTACACCTTC
TRBJ1-1	.	TRBV2	.	CATLRMNTEAFF	TGTGCTACCCTCAGAATGAACACTGAAGCTTTCTTT
TRBJ2-7	.	TRBV7-2	.	CASSLVTGSSYEQYF	TGTGCCAGCAGCTTAGTGACAGGCAGCTCCTACGAGCAGTACTTC
TRBJ2-7	.	TRBV19	few	CASSPTRGDSREQYF	TGTGCCAGTAGTCCCACCAGGGGGGACAGCCGGGAGCAGTACTTC
TRBJ1-2	.	TRBV7-3	.	CASSLVGGSGYTF	TGTGCCAGCAGCTTAGTCGGGGGTAGCGGCTACACCTTC
TRBJ2-5	.	TRBV12-5	.	CASGLGGAGETQYF	TGTGCTAGTGGTTTGGGTGGGGCCGGGGAGACCCAGTACTTC
TRBJ2-3	TRBD1	TRBV5-1	.	CASSLRMPGQGSSDTQYF	TGCGCCAGCAGCTTGCGTATGCCGGGACAGGGATCTTCAGATACGCAGTATTTT
TRBJ1-2	.	TRBV7-9	.	CASSIVRGQYGYTF	TGTGCCAGCAGCATCGTGAGAGGCCAATATGGCTACACCTTC
TRBJ2-2	.	TRBV29-1	.	CSVDPRGELFF	TGCAGCGTTGATCCCCGCGGGGAGCTGTTTTTT
TRBJ1-1	.	TRBV25-1	.	CASSLPGGHTEAFF	TGTGCCAGCAGTTTACCGGGGGGCCACACTGAAGCTTTCTTT
TRBJ1-2	TRBD1	TRBV30	.	CAWSPDRGNGYTF	TGTGCCTGGAGTCCGGACAGGGGAAATGGCTACACCTTC
TRBJ1-5	.	TRBV19	.	CASSIGVINQPQHF	TGTGCCAGTAGTATTGGGGTTATCAATCAGCCCCAGCATTTT
TRBJ2-7	.	TRBV4-1	.	CASSQEWRGVPYEQYF	TGCGCCAGCAGCCAAGAGTGGCGTGGGGTCCCCTACGAGCAGTACTTC
TRBJ2-7	.	TRBV6-5	.	CASSTTYEQYF	TGTGCCAGCAGTACAACCTACGAGCAGTACTTC
TRBJ2-3	.	TRBV19	.	CASSIDGEGGRSDTQYF	TGTGCCAGTAGTATAGACGGAGAGGGAGGAAGGTCAGATACGCAGTATTTT
TRBJ2-7	.	TRBV27	.	CASADGVGWYEQYF	TGTGCCAGCGCCGATGGGGTGGGTTGGTACGAGCAGTACTTC
TRBJ1-3	.	TRBV28	.	CASSLVQRLRNTIYF	TGTGCCAGCAGTTTAGTCCAGCGCCTAAGGAACACCATATATTTT
TRBJ2-3	TRBD2	TRBV7-3	.	CASSPGAGTSVERDTQYF	TGTGCCAGCAGCCCAGGGGCGGGGACTAGTGTTGAGAGGGATACGCAGTATTTT
TRBJ2-7	TRBD2	TRBV29-1	.	CSVEAKLAGVSEQYF	TGCAGCGTTGAAGCCAAGCTAGCGGGAGTAAGTGAGCAGTACTTC
TRBJ2-1	.	TRBV19	.	CASRPGGNEQFF	TGTGCCAGTAGGCCCGGGGGCAATGAGCAGTTCTTC
TRBJ2-5	.	TRBV7-6	few	CASSQRPGVDGTQYF	TGTGCCAGCAGCCAAAGACCCGGGGTTGATGGGACCCAGTACTTC
TRBJ2-1	.	TRBV27	.	CASSYAQGDNEQFF	TGTGCCAGCAGTTATGCACAGGGTGACAATGAGCAGTTCTTC
TRBJ1-3	.	TRBV14	.	CASSQDRGYRNTIYF	TGTGCCAGCAGCCAAGATAGAGGTTATAGAAACACCATATATTTT
TRBJ2-3	.	TRBV5-1	.	CASSLYLGPDTQYF	TGCGCCAGCAGCTTGTACTTGGGGCCAGATACGCAGTATTTT
TRBJ2-5	TRBD2	TRBV10-1	.	CASSESGGFETQYF	TGCGCCAGCAGTGAGTCGGGAGGGTTTGAGACCCAGTACTTC
TRBJ2-1	.	TRBV7-8	.	CASSLGNEQFF	TGTGCCAGCAGCTTGGGGAATGAGCAGTTCTTC
TRBJ2-3	.	TRBV28	.	CASTRGAHHRASTDTQYF	TGTGCCAGCACCCGGGGGGCCCATCATCGTGCTAGCACAGATACGCAGTATTTT